The sequence of this T cell receptor (beta chain) was determined in a study of shared T cell receptors in the human thymus. TCRdb's copy holds only in-frame clones and misses some; the assay was immunoSEQ multiplex PCR. In the table there are about 380,000 clones, about 95% of which are singletons. Per germline, CDR1 SGHTA and CDR2 FQGTGA. CDR3 size: 15 residues. Trimming took 3 bases from V and 5 from J, leaving 14 bases between them. The sequenced material came from thymocytes. J is TRBJ2-1 and V is TRBV7-3; D ambiguous. This TCR was recovered from a human donor. In DNA, the CDR3 is TGTGCCAGCAGCTTCGGCAAGTTTGTAGACAATGAGCAGTTCTTC. Translating gives CASSFGKFVDNEQFF.